A single sample is the source of the 26 T cell receptor beta chains below, sequenced in a study of shared clonotypes between healthy human individuals. Assay used: immunoSEQ multiplex PCR; TCRdb lists only in-frame clones, some missing. The repertoire includes some 500,000 clones, 90% to 97% of them detected once, and about 0.064% sits in the top ten. Material: naive CD4+ T cells sorted from blood. As to subset: CD45RA+ positively selected. Receptors originate from a woman under 40 in good health.

The J gene is TRBJ1-3, the V gene TRBV5-1; the D gene is possibly TRBD1 (5 bases). Per germline, CDR1 SGHRS and CDR2 YFSETQ. This CDR3 comprises 16 residues. With 4 bases removed from V and 0 bases from J, the gap between germline ends came to 14 bases. The CDR3 sequence is CASSPDGARSGNTIYF. The CDR3 region has the DNA TGCGCCAGCAGCCCGGATGGGGCTCGCTCTGGAAACACCATATATTTT. Complete variable domain (other parts from reference TRBV5-1 and TRBJ1-3): KAGVTQTPRYLIKTRGQQVTLSCSPISGHRSVSWYQQTPGQGLQFLFEYFSETQRNKGNFPGRFSGRQFSNSRSEMNVSTLELGDSALYLCASSPDGARSGNTIYFGEGSWLTVV.

V usage is TRBV5-1 and J usage is TRBJ2-2; no firm D call. V lost 6 bases and J lost 5, with 14 bases in between. Germline-derived CDR1 and CDR2 are SGHRS and YFSETQ. The CDR3 totals 14 residues. The CDR3 nucleotides are TGCGCCAGCACGGGCTATGGGTTAACCGGGGAGCTGTTTTTT. It specifies CASTGYGLTGELFF.

CDR3 loop: CASSLGGVSSGANVLTF. CDR3 coding DNA: TGTGCCAGCAGCTTAGGGGGGGTTAGCTCTGGGGCCAACGTCCTGACTTTC. This rearrangement joins TRBV11-1 to TRBJ2-6; TRBD2 might be the D (6 bases). Trimming left V 1 base short and J 0 bases short, with 10 bases between. The CDR3 spans 17 residues. Germline V gene data show CDR1 as SGHAT and CDR2 as FQDESV (reference sequence).

This rearrangement joins TRBV5-1 to TRBJ2-7; possible D gene TRBD1, 6 bases. The germline CDR1 and CDR2 sequences are SGHRS and YFSETQ. CDR3 size: 12 residues. V was cut by 2 bases and J by 4 bases, with 7 bases left in between. CDR3 bases: TGCGCCAGCAGCTTTACAGGGTACGAGCAGTACTTC. The encoded protein is CASSFTGYEQYF.

The genes are TRBV6-1 and TRBJ1-2, with 9 bases fitting TRBD1. The CDR3 is 14 amino acids. CDR1 and CDR2 (germline): MNHNS, SASEGT. The ends lost 7 bases at V and 0 bases at J; junction bases unmatched: 3. The CDR3 protein is CASMRTGANYGYTF. The CDR3 nucleotides read TGTGCCAGCATGAGGACAGGGGCTAACTATGGCTACACCTTC.

This clone was found a few times. This chain links TRBV28 with TRBJ1-1, with no clear D. CDR1 and CDR2 from the germline V gene are MDHEN and SYDVKM. This CDR3 has 12 residues. V was shortened by 1 base and J by 8 bases, with 8 bases between the two germline ends. The CDR3 is CASSLSGREAFF. The DNA of the CDR3 is TGTGCCAGCAGTTTATCTGGGAGGGAAGCTTTCTTT.

The rearrangement uses TRBV19 and TRBJ2-7; TRBD1 agrees at 9 bases. CDR3 length: 14 amino acids. Germline CDR1 reads LNHDA; CDR2 reads SQIVND (reference sequence). After removal of 6 bases from V and 5 bases from J, the junction contained 8 bases not matched to a gene. CDR3 sequence reads: CASSNSQGANEQYF. The CDR3, as DNA: TGTGCCAGTAGCAACTCACAGGGGGCAAACGAGCAGTACTTC.

The gene calls are TRBV27 and TRBJ2-1; TRBD2 agrees at 8 bases. The trim removed 5 bases at V and 4 bases at J, leaving 10 bases unmatched. The CDR3 sequence is 16 residues long. Germline CDR1 reads MNHEY; CDR2 reads SMNVEV (reference sequence). The CDR3 region has the DNA TGTGCCAGCAGTCCTTTCAGACTAGCGCCGTACAATGAGCAGTTCTTC. It yields the protein CASSPFRLAPYNEQFF.

This chain links TRBV18 with TRBJ2-7; D is unresolved. V lost 0 bases, J lost 4 bases, and 7 bases lay in between. The CDR3 runs to 13 residues. Germline V gene data show CDR1 as KGHSH and CDR2 as LQKENI. Here the CDR3 reads CASSPPAPYEQYF. In DNA form, the CDR3 reads TGTGCCAGCTCACCACCGGCCCCTTACGAGCAGTACTTC.

This clone was found once. The rearrangement joins TRBV4-1 to TRBJ2-7; the D gene is possibly TRBD2 (7 bases). The CDR3 totals 17 residues. Trimming removed 0 bases from V and 1 base from J, with 16 bases in between. Per germline, CDR1 MGHRA and CDR2 YSYEKL. This CDR3 is CASSQERRGGRSYEQYF. In DNA form, the CDR3 reads TGCGCCAGCAGCCAAGAGCGGCGCGGGGGCCGTTCCTACGAGCAGTACTTC.

The chain recombines TRBV28 with TRBJ1-5; the D gene is possibly TRBD1 (6 bases). The V end was cut by 5 bases, the J end by 7 bases, with 9 bases between. The length of the CDR3 is 12 residues. Germline V gene sequence: CDR1 MDHEN, CDR2 SYDVKM. CDR3 protein: CASSQGHQPQHF. CDR3 DNA sequence: TGTGCCAGCAGTCAGGGACACCAGCCCCAGCATTTT.

The J gene is TRBJ2-7, the V gene TRBV5-1; TRBD2 aligns across 8 bases. This CDR3 spans 15 amino acids. V was pared by 4 bases and J by 4 bases, with 10 bases of the junction left unmatched. The germline V gene encodes CDR1 SGHRS and CDR2 YFSETQ. The DNA of the CDR3 is TGCGCCAGCAGCCCCTCGGGTAGCGGGGTATACGAGCAGTACTTC. Its translation is CASSPSGSGVYEQYF.

Remarks on this clone: Different DNA sequences within this sample yield the same CDR3. The chain uses TRBV5-1 and TRBJ1-5; no firm D call. V lost 0 bases to trimming and J lost 6 bases, with 7 bases between them. Germline CDR1 is SGHRS and CDR2 is YFSETQ. The CDR3 consists of 13 residues. As DNA, the CDR3 is TGCGCCAGCAGCTTGGGGGGAGGTCAGCCCCAGCATTTT. Translating gives CASSLGGGQPQHF.

This chain connects TRBV18 to TRBJ1-2; a possible D gene is TRBD1 (6 bases). This CDR3 region has 13 residues. Trimming cost V 0 bases and J 7 bases, with 9 bases left between them. Looked up from germline, CDR1 is KGHSH and CDR2 is LQKENI. CDR3 loop: CASSPPGGGGYTF. CDR3 sequence (DNA): TGTGCCAGCTCACCACCGGGGGGCGGTGGCTACACCTTC. The full variable domain, completed using reference TRBV18 and TRBJ1-2, is NAGVMQNPRHLVRRRGQEARLRCSPMKGHSHVYWYRQLPEEGLKFMVYLQKENIIDESGMPKERFSAEFPKEGPSILRIQQVVRGDSAAYFCASSPPGGGGYTFGSGTRLTVV.

V is TRBV18 and J is TRBJ1-1; 8 bases line up with TRBD1. V was pared by 1 base and J by 6 bases, with 4 bases of the junction left unmatched. From germline, CDR1 is KGHSH and CDR2 LQKENI. This CDR3 has 14 residues. This chain's CDR3 is CASSPLDRVSEAFF. The CDR3 region has the DNA TGTGCCAGCTCACCACTGGACAGGGTCTCTGAAGCTTTCTTT. Variable domain in full (rest from reference TRBV18 and TRBJ1-1): NAGVMQNPRHLVRRRGQEARLRCSPMKGHSHVYWYRQLPEEGLKFMVYLQKENIIDESGMPKERFSAEFPKEGPSILRIQQVVRGDSAAYFCASSPLDRVSEAFFGQGTRLTVV.

This chain links TRBV28 with TRBJ2-7, with 7 bases lining up with TRBD1. The ends lost 7 bases at V and 0 bases at J; junction bases unmatched: 21. The CDR3 length is 19 residues. Germline V gene lookup returns CDR1 MDHEN and CDR2 SYDVKM. DNA of the CDR3: TGTGCCAGCACTCGCAGAGGGGGCGCTTCCGACTTTCCCTCCTACGAGCAGTACTTC. Translation: CASTRRGGASDFPSYEQYF.

The chain is built from TRBV19 and TRBJ1-5; TRBD1 is a possible D gene (6 bases). Trimming shortened V by 3 bases and J by 9 bases, and 21 bases separated the two germline ends. The CDR3 consists of 16 residues. Germline-derived CDR1 and CDR2 are LNHDA and SQIVND (reference sequence). The CDR3 loop reads CASSIPPSGTSLPQHF. CDR3 DNA sequence: TGTGCCAGTAGTATCCCTCCTTCCGGGACATCTTTGCCCCAGCATTTT.

V is TRBV18 and J is TRBJ2-5; 10 nucleotides agree with TRBD2. V lost 3 bases and J lost 6; bases outside the gene matches: 10. Germline assignment: CDR1 KGHSH and CDR2 LQKENI. CDR3 length: 16 residues. CDR3 in DNA: TGTGCCAGCTCACCTGACCTAGCGGGAGTCGGGAAGACCCAGTACTTC. Protein: CASSPDLAGVGKTQYF.

The chain has TRBV19 and TRBJ2-7; TRBD1 matches 12 bases. From germline, CDR1 is LNHDA and CDR2 SQIVND (reference sequence). J gave up 7 bases and V 5 bases, and 9 bases lay outside the gene matches. The CDR3 has 15 amino acids. The CDR3 DNA is TGTGCCAGTAGTGCCAGCGGGACAGGGGGCATTGAGCAGTACTTC. Encoded protein: CASSASGTGGIEQYF.

A single count supports this clone. The chain is built from TRBV7-9 and TRBJ1-1; tentative D call: TRBD1 (5 bases). The CDR3 loop spans 14 amino acids. The V and J ends lost 1 base and 5 bases respectively, with 11 bases between them. Germline V gene sequence: CDR1 SEHNR, CDR2 FQNEAQ (reference sequence). CDR3 sequence reads: CASSLVGRGTEAFF. CDR3 in DNA: TGTGCCAGCAGCTTAGTGGGGCGCGGGACTGAAGCTTTCTTT.

This chain links TRBV30 with TRBJ2-1; D not certain. This CDR3 has 14 amino acids. The germline V and J ends were trimmed by 0 bases and 7 bases, with 13 bases remaining between them. Germline V lookup: CDR1 GTSNPN, CDR2 SVGIG (reference sequence). The DNA for the CDR3 is TGTGCCTGGAGTGTACTGGTCGGCCTGAATGAGCAGTTCTTC. Translated, it gives CAWSVLVGLNEQFF. Variable domain in full (rest from reference TRBV30 and TRBJ2-1): SQTIHQWPATLVQPVGSPLSLECTVEGTSNPNLYWYRQAAGRGLQLLFYSVGIGQISSEVPQNLSASRPQDRQFILSSKKLLLSDSGFYLCAWSVLVGLNEQFFGPGTRLTVL.

V gene TRBV7-8 combines with J gene TRBJ2-7; 8 positions agree with TRBD2. V shed 2 bases and J 1 base; nucleotides not matched to a gene: 4. Germline V gene data show CDR1 as SGHVS and CDR2 as FQNEAQ. The CDR3 is 15 residues long. The CDR3 DNA sequence: TGTGCCAGCAGCTTAATAGCGGGACCTTCCTACGAGCAGTACTTC. Amino acids: CASSLIAGPSYEQYF. Full variable domain (remainder filled in from reference TRBV7-8 and TRBJ2-7): GAGVSQSPRYKVAKRGQDVALRCDPISGHVSLFWYQQALGQGPEFLTYFQNEAQLDKSGLPSDRFFAERPEGSVSTLKIQRTQQEDSAVYLCASSLIAGPSYEQYFGPGTRLTVT.

The J gene is TRBJ1-4, the V gene TRBV28; 11 nucleotides align to TRBD1. The CDR3 runs to 16 residues. J lost 7 bases, V lost 3 bases, and 7 bases had no gene match. Germline CDR1 is MDHEN and CDR2 is SYDVKM. CDR3 sequence: CASSFASGTGGEKLFF. The CDR3 nucleotides read TGTGCCAGCAGTTTTGCTTCCGGGACAGGGGGTGAAAAACTGTTTTTT.

This clone appeared a single time. This chain uses TRBV7-2 with TRBJ1-1; 7 bases map to TRBD1. Losses at the gene ends were 1 base for V and 1 base for J; bases not matched to a gene: 3. Per the germline V gene, CDR1 is SGHTA and CDR2 is FQGNSA. This CDR3 region has 15 residues. The CDR3 loop reads CASSLGAGGNTEAFF. CDR3 nucleotide sequence: TGTGCCAGCAGCTTAGGGGCAGGGGGGAACACTGAAGCTTTCTTT.

This clone was seen a handful of times. The genes are TRBV27 and TRBJ2-7; D call uncertain. This CDR3 contains 14 residues. V lost 4 bases to trimming and J lost 1 base, with 11 bases between them. Germline CDR1 reads MNHEY; CDR2 reads SMNVEV (reference sequence). The CDR3 DNA reads TGTGCCAGCAGTTACTTTGGGCGTTCCTACGAGCAGTACTTC. It specifies CASSYFGRSYEQYF.

This CDR3 reads CASKPYRGVSYGYTF. Written as DNA, the CDR3 is TGTGCCAGCAAACCATACAGGGGGGTATCCTATGGCTACACCTTC. The chain carries TRBV6-5 and TRBJ1-2, with 8 bases matching TRBD1. The trim removed 7 bases at V and 4 bases at J, leaving 11 bases unmatched. The CDR3 sequence is 15 residues long. Looked up from germline, CDR1 is MNHEY and CDR2 is SVGAGI.